The 26 T cell receptor beta chains given below trace back to one sample, sequenced in a study of identical twins. TCRdb analysed the 5' RACE reads with MiXCR anew, one entry per CDR3 protein. Counted here are approximately 260,000 distinct CDR3 sequences, around 15% occurring once; the ten biggest clones make up approximately 8.2%. The sample consisted of memory (CD45RO+) T cells sorted from blood. The receptors were sampled from a woman aged 18-29 years in good health.

This chain links TRBV10-3 with TRBJ2-1, with a weak D call TRBD1 (5 bases). V was clipped by 10 bases and J by 7 bases, with 17 bases between them. Germline lookup yields CDR1 ENHRY and CDR2 SYGVKD. This CDR3 has 13 residues. The CDR3 DNA is TGTGCCACCGACCAGGGAAGAAAGAATGAGCAGTTCTTC. It yields the protein CATDQGRKNEQFF.

This clonotype has ten or more counts. V gene TRBV5-1 combines with J gene TRBJ1-2; 7 nucleotides match TRBD1. Germline V gene sequence: CDR1 SGHRS, CDR2 YFSETQ. The J segment lost 5 bases and the V segment lost 5 bases, leaving 9 bases of the junction unmatched. The CDR3 is 14 residues long. The CDR3 region has the DNA TGCGCCAGCAGACTCGGGACAGAAGTATATGGCTACACCTTC. Translating it yields CASRLGTEVYGYTF.

The V and J genes are TRBV6-5 and TRBJ1-2; 10 nucleotides match TRBD1. Trimming removed 2 bases from V and 8 bases from J; junction bases left unmatched: 8. The CDR3 extends over 15 amino acids. Germline CDR1 and CDR2: MNHEY and SVGAGI. CDR3 sequence reads: CASSYPGTGVAGYTF. DNA of the CDR3: TGTGCCAGCAGTTACCCCGGGACAGGGGTTGCAGGCTACACCTTC.

There are a few counts of this clonotype. This sequence joins TRBV9 and TRBJ2-6, with D uncertain. The CDR3 contains 15 residues. Deletions cut 3 bases from V and 0 bases from J, with 7 bases between. In germline, CDR1 is SGDLS, CDR2 YYNGEE. In DNA, the CDR3 is TGTGCCAGCAGCGCCCCAGTCTCTGGGGCCAACGTCCTGACTTTC. This sequence encodes CASSAPVSGANVLTF.

This clonotype was observed a few times. V gene TRBV4-3 combines with J gene TRBJ2-7; either TRBD1 or TRBD2 may supply D (6 bases each). The CDR3 totals 16 residues. Germline values: CDR1 LGHNA, CDR2 YSLEER. Trimming took off 4 bases at V and 1 base at J, with 17 bases between the two ends. Here the CDR3 DNA reads TGCGCCAGCAGCCGAGATGTGGGGGGCGCATCCTACGAGCAGTACTTC. Protein sequence: CASSRDVGGASYEQYF.

The chain combines TRBV6-5 with TRBJ2-3, with D possibly matching TRBD1 (5 bases). V was shortened by 6 bases and J by 6 bases, with 10 bases between the two germline ends. Germline CDR1 reads MNHEY; CDR2 reads SVGAGI. The length of the CDR3 is 12 residues. The CDR3, as DNA: TGTGCCAGCAGCAGCAGGGTGGATACGCAGTATTTT. Protein sequence: CASSSRVDTQYF.

A few counts support this clonotype. The chain carries TRBV3-1 and TRBJ1-2; 11 bases align to TRBD1. Trimming took 4 bases from V and 3 from J; bases not matched to a gene: 4. The CDR3 is 15 amino acids. Germline CDR1 LGHDT, CDR2 YNNKEL (reference sequence). The CDR3 is CASSPGTGGYYGYTF. DNA for the CDR3: TGTGCCAGCAGCCCCGGGACAGGGGGTTACTATGGCTACACCTTC. Looking up the rest from reference TRBV3-1 and TRBJ1-2 gives the full variable domain: DTAVSQTPKYLVTQMGNDKSIKCEQNLGHDTMYWYKQDSKKFLKIMFSYNNKELIINETVPNRFSPKSPDKAHLNLHINSLELGDSAVYFCASSPGTGGYYGYTFGSGTRLTVV.

The chain employs TRBV29-1 and TRBJ2-5, with TRBD2 matching 14 bases. This CDR3 is built from 16 residues. The V and J ends lost 8 bases and 4 bases, in that order; junction bases with no gene match: 12. Germline CDR1 and CDR2: SQVTM and ANQGSEA. The CDR3 here is CSLRGLTSGGGETQYF. The CDR3 DNA reads TGCAGCCTACGGGGCCTGACTAGCGGGGGGGGAGAGACCCAGTACTTC. The variable domain in full, with the rest retrieved from reference TRBV29-1 and TRBJ2-5, is SAVISQKPSRDICQRGTSLTIQCQVDSQVTMMFWYRQQPGQSLTLIATANQGSEATYESGFVIDKFPISRPNLTFSTLTVSNMSPEDSSIYLCSLRGLTSGGGETQYFGPGTRLLVL.

The V and J genes are TRBV12-3 or TRBV12-4 and TRBJ2-3; D might be TRBD2 (5 bases). Trimming stripped 3 bases from V and 11 bases from J, with 15 bases between. The CDR3 length is 13 residues. This CDR3 is CASSFLNGGGQYF. The CDR3, as DNA: TGTGCCAGCAGTTTTTTGAATGGAGGCGGGCAGTATTTT.

This clonotype was recorded a few times. The V and J genes are TRBV3-1 and TRBJ2-1; TRBD2 agrees at 10 bases. CDR1 is LGHDT, CDR2 YNNKEL, per germline (reference sequence). The CDR3 totals 17 residues. J gave up 5 bases and V 3 bases, and 10 bases lay outside the gene matches. The CDR3 region has the DNA TGTGCCAGCAGCCATCAGCTGACTAGCGGGCCTAACAATGAGCAGTTCTTC. Its translation is CASSHQLTSGPNNEQFF.

The chain couples TRBV20-1 to TRBJ1-5; D perhaps matches TRBD1 (6 bases). Deletions cut 4 bases from V and 7 bases from J, with 20 bases between. The CDR3 runs to 15 residues. Germline CDR1 DFQATT, CDR2 SNEGSKA (reference sequence). The CDR3 bases are TGCAGTGCTACCACCCGGGGGGGGGCAGACCAGCCCCAGCATTTT. This gives the protein CSATTRGGADQPQHF.

The CDR3 DNA reads as TGCGCCAGCAGCCAGGGACGACAACTCAGCTCCTACGAGCAGTACTTC. It yields the protein CASSQGRQLSSYEQYF. V usage is TRBV4-3 and J usage is TRBJ2-7; the D gene could be TRBD1 or TRBD2 (5 bases each). The ends were cut back, 3 bases at V and 0 bases at J, with 15 bases in the middle. The length of the CDR3 is 16 residues. Per the germline V gene, CDR1 is LGHNA and CDR2 is YSLEER.

The chain links TRBV3-1 to TRBJ2-5; 9 bases fit TRBD2. After removal of 4 bases from V and 5 bases from J, the junction contained 8 bases not matched to a gene. Germline-derived CDR1 and CDR2 are LGHDT and YNNKEL (reference sequence). The CDR3 covers 15 residues. The DNA of the CDR3 is TGTGCCAGCAGCCCCCTGCGGGGGGGCCGGGAGACCCAGTACTTC. Translating it yields CASSPLRGGRETQYF.

This clonotype occurred a few times. The chain carries TRBV11-2 and TRBJ2-7; D is perhaps TRBD1 or TRBD2 (5 bases each). The CDR3 runs to 15 residues. V gave up 1 base and J gave up 3 bases, with 13 bases separating them. CDR1 is SGHAT, CDR2 FQNNGV, per germline. CDR3 nucleotides: TGTGCCAGCAGCTTAGCGTACGGGGCAGACTACGAGCAGTACTTC. Amino acids: CASSLAYGADYEQYF.

This chain joins TRBV20-1 and TRBJ2-1, with 11 bases aligning to TRBD2. CDR3 length: 14 residues. Trimming at V came to 7 bases and at J to 8 bases, leaving 10 bases not matched to a gene. The V gene's germline CDR1 is DFQATT and CDR2 SNEGSKA (reference sequence). The CDR3 is CSVPGTSGSDEQFF. DNA of the CDR3: TGCAGTGTCCCCGGGACTAGCGGCTCGGATGAGCAGTTCTTC.

This clonotype appeared many times. This sequence joins TRBV5-1 and TRBJ1-1; D gene unclear. V was pared by 4 bases and J by 1 base, with 8 bases between. The CDR3 runs to 13 residues. The V gene's germline CDR1 is SGHRS and CDR2 YFSETQ. CDR3 bases: TGCGCCAGCAGCCTTAGGAGGAACACTGAAGCTTTCTTT. Translated: CASSLRRNTEAFF.

This clonotype has more than one count but fewer than ten. V is TRBV14 and J is TRBJ1-3; D ambiguous. The CDR3 sequence is 14 residues long. Trimming pared 2 bases from V and 0 bases from J, leaving 5 bases between. Germline lookup yields CDR1 SGHDN and CDR2 FVKESK. The CDR3 DNA reads as TGTGCCAGCAGCCAAATGATCTCTGGAAACACCATATATTTT. Translation: CASSQMISGNTIYF.

This clonotype showed up just a few times. The chain is built from TRBV4-1 and TRBJ2-4, with D tentatively TRBD2 (6 bases). Trimming took off 1 base at V and 2 bases at J, with 15 bases between the two ends. The germline gives CDR1 MGHRA, CDR2 YSYEKL. The CDR3 consists of 17 residues. The CDR3, as DNA: TGCGCCAGCAGCCAAGGGGAGGCCGTTGGGACCAAAAACATTCAGTACTTC. Its translation is CASSQGEAVGTKNIQYF.

This chain connects TRBV6-5 to TRBJ2-1; D gene ambiguous. The CDR3 sequence is 12 residues long. The V gene's germline CDR1 is MNHEY and CDR2 SVGAGI. V was pared by 7 bases and J by 5 bases, with 9 bases between. The CDR3 DNA is TGTGCCAGCAAGGCGTTCGACAATGAGCAGTTCTTC. Amino acid sequence: CASKAFDNEQFF.

This rearrangement joins TRBV12-3 or TRBV12-4 to TRBJ2-3, with 7 bases matching TRBD2. CDR3 length: 16 amino acids. V was clipped by 2 bases and J by 0 bases; unmatched bases: 5. The CDR3 DNA is TGTGCCAGCAGTTTAAACAGCGGGACCAGCACAGATACGCAGTATTTT. Translation: CASSLNSGTSTDTQYF.

The table lists this clonotype with a few counts. The chain joins TRBV5-4 to TRBJ2-1, with D perhaps TRBD1 or TRBD2 (5 bases each). The V end lost 4 bases, the J end lost 0 bases, and 11 bases lay between the germline ends. Germline V gives CDR1 SGHNT, CDR2 YYREEE (reference sequence). The CDR3 sequence is 15 residues long. CDR3 nucleotides: TGTGCCAGCAGCGGAACCGGGACCTCCTACAATGAGCAGTTCTTC. This gives the protein CASSGTGTSYNEQFF. Using reference TRBV5-4 and TRBJ2-1 for the parts outside the CDR3, the full variable domain is ETGVTQSPTHLIKTRGQQVTLRCSSQSGHNTVSWYQQALGQGPQFIFQYYREEENGRGNFPPRFSGLQFPNYSSELNVNALELDDSALYLCASSGTGTSYNEQFFGPGTRLTVL.

This clonotype was detected ten times or more. The V call is TRBV12-3 or TRBV12-4, the J call TRBJ2-3; the match to TRBD2 covers 11 bases. There are 14 residues in the CDR3. V was pared by 5 bases and J by 5 bases, with 3 bases of the junction left unmatched. As DNA, the CDR3 is TGTGCCAGCAGTCAACTAGCGGGGGAAGATACGCAGTATTTT. Translating gives CASSQLAGEDTQYF.

This clonotype was counted many times. J is TRBJ2-2 and V is TRBV6-4; D is uncertain. CDR3 length: 13 residues. CDR1 is MRHNA, CDR2 SNTAGT, per germline. V lost 0 bases and J 3 bases, leaving 2 bases between the germline ends. CDR3 region: CASSDSDTGELFF. CDR3 coding DNA: TGTGCCAGCAGTGACTCGGACACCGGGGAGCTGTTTTTT.

In its sample, this clonotype was seen a few times. The V call is TRBV12-3 or TRBV12-4, the J call TRBJ2-2, with D perhaps assigned TRBD1 or TRBD2 (6 bases each). CDR3 size: 14 residues. Trimming pared 3 bases from V and 7 bases from J, leaving 12 bases between. The DNA of the CDR3 is TGTGCCAGCAGTTTTAAGGGGGGAGGCGGGGAGCTGTTTTTT. Its protein product is CASSFKGGGGELFF.

The chain carries TRBV6-5 and TRBJ1-6, with TRBD1 identical over 10 bases. The length of the CDR3 is 19 residues. The V segment lost 2 bases and the J segment 2 bases; nucleotides outside the gene matches: 9. Germline loops: CDR1 MNHEY, CDR2 SVGAGI. In nucleotides, the CDR3 is TGTGCCAGCAGTTACCAAACTAGTGGGACAGGGGCCTATAATTCACCCCTCCACTTT. Amino acids: CASSYQTSGTGAYNSPLHF.

This clonotype was picked up a small number of times. The chain recombines TRBV7-9 with TRBJ2-5, with D perhaps TRBD1 (6 bases). The V and J ends lost 5 bases and 3 bases respectively, with 19 bases between them. This CDR3 is built from 16 residues. CDR1 is SEHNR and CDR2 is FQNEAQ in the germline V gene (reference sequence). CDR3: CASSSDRLGQEETQYF. In DNA, the CDR3 is TGTGCCAGCAGCAGCGACAGGTTGGGTCAAGAAGAGACCCAGTACTTC.